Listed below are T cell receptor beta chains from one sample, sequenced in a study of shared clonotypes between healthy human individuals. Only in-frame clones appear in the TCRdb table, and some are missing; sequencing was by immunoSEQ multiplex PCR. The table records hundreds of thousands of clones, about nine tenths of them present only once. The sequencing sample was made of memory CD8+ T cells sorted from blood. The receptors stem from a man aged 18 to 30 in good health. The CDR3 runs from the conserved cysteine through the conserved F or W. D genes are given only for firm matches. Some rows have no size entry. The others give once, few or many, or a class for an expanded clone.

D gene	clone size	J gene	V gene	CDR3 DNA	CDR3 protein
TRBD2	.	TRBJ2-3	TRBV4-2	TGTGCCAGCAGCCAAGACGTACCGGGACTAGTCACAGATACGCAGTATTTT	CASSQDVPGLVTDTQYF
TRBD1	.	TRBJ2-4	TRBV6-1	TGTGCCAGCAAGGGGGCTCTTTTAAACATTCAGTACTTC	CASKGALLNIQYF
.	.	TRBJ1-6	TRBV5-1	TGCGCCAGCAGCTTCGGCCCCAAGAGCTCCTATAATTCACCCCTCCACTTT	CASSFGPKSSYNSPLHF
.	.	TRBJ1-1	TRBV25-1	TGTGCCAGCAGTGAATGGTTTCAGAACACTGAAGCTTTCTTT	CASSEWFQNTEAFF
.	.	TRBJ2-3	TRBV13	TGTGCCAGCAGCTTAGGGCTCGATAGCACAGATACGCAGTATTTT	CASSLGLDSTDTQYF
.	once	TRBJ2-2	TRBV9	TGTGCCAGCGCCGTAGAAGGGTTATCCGGGGAGCTGTTTTTT	CASAVEGLSGELFF
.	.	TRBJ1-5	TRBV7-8	TGTGCCAGCAGCTTAGGGGGCATTCAGCCCCAGCATTTT	CASSLGGIQPQHF
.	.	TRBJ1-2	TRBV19	TGTGCCAGTACCCCCCAGGGTGCGGTAGTGGGTGGCTACACCTTC	CASTPQGAVVGGYTF
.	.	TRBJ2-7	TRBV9	TGTGCCAGCAGCGTAGAGGACAGCATTTACGAGCAGTACTTC	CASSVEDSIYEQYF
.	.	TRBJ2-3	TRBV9	TGTGCCAGCAGCGACGGATGGACAGTGAGCACAGATACGCAGTATTTT	CASSDGWTVSTDTQYF
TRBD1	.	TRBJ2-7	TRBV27	TGTGCCAGCAGCCCGACAGGGGTTACCTACGAGCAGTACTTC	CASSPTGVTYEQYF
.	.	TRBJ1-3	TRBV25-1	TGTGCCAGCTCTCAAGTTGGAAACACCATATATTTT	CASSQVGNTIYF
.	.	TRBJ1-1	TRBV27	TGTGCCAGCAGTTTATTTGTCTTCACTGAAGCTTTCTTT	CASSLFVFTEAFF
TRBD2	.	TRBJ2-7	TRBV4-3	TGCGCCAGCGCCCAGGACAGGTTGACTAGCGGGAGGCCGGGCGAGCAGTACTTC	CASAQDRLTSGRPGEQYF
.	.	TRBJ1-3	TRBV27	TGTGCCAGCAGCCCCGACGGAACCTCTGGAAACACCATATATTTT	CASSPDGTSGNTIYF
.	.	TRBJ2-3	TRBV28	TGTGCCAGCAGTCCCCAGGCGGGGATCACAGATACGCAGTATTTT	CASSPQAGITDTQYF
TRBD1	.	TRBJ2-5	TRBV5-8	TGTGCCAGCAGCACTGACAGGGTCGAAGAGACCCAGTACTTC	CASSTDRVEETQYF
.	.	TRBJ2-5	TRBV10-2	TGCGCCAGCAGTGAGGACAGGAGGGAGACCCAGTACTTC	CASSEDRRETQYF
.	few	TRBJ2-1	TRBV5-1	TGCGCCAGCAGCTTGCCCGTCGCCCTGGGAAGCTCCTACAATGAGCAGTTCTTC	CASSLPVALGSSYNEQFF
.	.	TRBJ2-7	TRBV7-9	TGTGCCAGCAGCTTTTTCTACGAGCAGTACTTC	CASSFFYEQYF
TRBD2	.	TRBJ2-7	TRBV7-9	TGTGCCAGCAGCTTCAGCCCGGGACTAGCGGGGGCTATCTCCTACGAGCAGTACTTC	CASSFSPGLAGAISYEQYF
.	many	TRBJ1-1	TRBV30	TGTGCCTGGAGTGTCCCGGGGGCTGAAGCTTTCTTT	CAWSVPGAEAFF
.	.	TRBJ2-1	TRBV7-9	TGTGCCAGCAGCTTAGTCTGGGGGAAGCTTTACAATGAGCAGTTCTTC	CASSLVWGKLYNEQFF
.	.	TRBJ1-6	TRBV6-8	TGTGCCAGCGGACCCAAACAAACACCCCTCCACTTT	CASGPKQTPLHF
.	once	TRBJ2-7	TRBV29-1	TGCAGCGTTGAACTCGCCTTCAGCTACGAGCAGTACTTC	CSVELAFSYEQYF
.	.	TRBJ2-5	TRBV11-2	TGTGCCAGCAGCTTAGATCCGGGACATCAAGAGACCCAGTACTTC	CASSLDPGHQETQYF
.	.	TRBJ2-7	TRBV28	TGTGCCAGCAGGCCGACCGGGACACCTTCCTACGAGCAGTACTTC	CASRPTGTPSYEQYF
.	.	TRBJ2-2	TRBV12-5	TGTGCTAGTGGTTTGGCGTACGGAAAGCCCGGGGAGCTGTTTTTT	CASGLAYGKPGELFF
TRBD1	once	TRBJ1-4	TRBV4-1	TGCGCCAGCAGCCAAGAATTAGGGGGCCGCTGGAATGAAAAACTGTTTTTT	CASSQELGGRWNEKLFF
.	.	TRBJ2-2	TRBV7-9	TGTGCCAGCAGCTTGAGTTGGGGAGCGACCGGGGAGCTGTTTTTT	CASSLSWGATGELFF
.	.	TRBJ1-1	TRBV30	TGTGCCTGGAGTCCCCGGGTCACTGAAGCTTTCTTT	CAWSPRVTEAFF
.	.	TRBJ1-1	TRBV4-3	TGCGCCAGCAGCCAAGAGTGGCAGATGAACACTGAAGCTTTCTTT	CASSQEWQMNTEAFF
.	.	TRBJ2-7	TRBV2	TGTGCCAGCAGTGTCATCCTCTACTACGAGCAGTACTTC	CASSVILYYEQYF
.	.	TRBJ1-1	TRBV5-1	TGCGCCAGCAGCTTATCCCTCAGGGGTTTGGACACTGAAGCTTTCTTT	CASSLSLRGLDTEAFF
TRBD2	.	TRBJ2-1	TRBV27	TGTGCCAGCAGTTCCCTACTAGCGGGGAATGAGCAGTTCTTC	CASSSLLAGNEQFF
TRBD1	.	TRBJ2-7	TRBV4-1	TGCGCCAGCAGCCAAGGCCTACAGGGGGCCCACGAGCAGTACTTC	CASSQGLQGAHEQYF
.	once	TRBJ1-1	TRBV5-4	TGTGCCAGCATCCGTAGGGGGAACACTGAAGCTTTCTTT	CASIRRGNTEAFF
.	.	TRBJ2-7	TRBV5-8	TGTGCCAGCAGCTTGGATGGCGGGTACGAGCAGTACTTC	CASSLDGGYEQYF
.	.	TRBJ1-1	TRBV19	TGTGCCAGTAGTAGCGATCTGATTGGGAACACTGAAGCTTTCTTT	CASSSDLIGNTEAFF
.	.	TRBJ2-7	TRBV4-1	TGCGCCAGCAGCCAAGATAGTGGGGCCGTCGGCTCCTACGAGCAGTACTTC	CASSQDSGAVGSYEQYF
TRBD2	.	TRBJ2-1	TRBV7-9	TGTGCCAGCAGCTCCCCGGGACTAGCAAACAATGAGCAGTTCTTC	CASSSPGLANNEQFF